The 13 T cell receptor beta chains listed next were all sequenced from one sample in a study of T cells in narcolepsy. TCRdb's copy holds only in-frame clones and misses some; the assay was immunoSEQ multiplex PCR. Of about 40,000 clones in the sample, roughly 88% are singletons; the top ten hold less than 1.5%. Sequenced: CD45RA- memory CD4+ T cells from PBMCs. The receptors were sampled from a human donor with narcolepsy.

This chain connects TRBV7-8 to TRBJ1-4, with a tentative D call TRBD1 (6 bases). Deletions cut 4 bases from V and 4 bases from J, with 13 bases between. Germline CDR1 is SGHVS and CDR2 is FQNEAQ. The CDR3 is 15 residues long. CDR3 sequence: CASSSYRVGNEKLFF. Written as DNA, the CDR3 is TGTGCCAGCAGCTCCTACAGGGTTGGTAATGAAAAACTGTTTTTT.

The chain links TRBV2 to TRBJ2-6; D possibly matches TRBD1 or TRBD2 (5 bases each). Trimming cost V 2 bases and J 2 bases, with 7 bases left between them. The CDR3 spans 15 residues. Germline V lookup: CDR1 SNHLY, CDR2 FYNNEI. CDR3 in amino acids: CASSERGPGANVLTF. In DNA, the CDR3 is TGTGCCAGCAGTGAACGGGGACCTGGGGCCAACGTCCTGACTTTC. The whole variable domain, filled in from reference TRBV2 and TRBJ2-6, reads EPEVTQTPSHQVTQMGQEVILRCVPISNHLYFYWYRQILGQKVEFLVSFYNNEISEKSEIFDDQFSVERPDGSNFTLKIRSTKLEDSAMYFCASSERGPGANVLTFGAGSRLTVL.

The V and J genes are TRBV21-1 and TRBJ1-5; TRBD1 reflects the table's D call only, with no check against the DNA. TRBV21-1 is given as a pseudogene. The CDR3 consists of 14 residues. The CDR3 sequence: CASSPGQGNQPQHF. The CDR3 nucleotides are TGTGCCAGCAGCCCGGGACAGGGGAATCAGCCCCAGCATTTT.

The CDR3: CASGSTDRYYGYTF. The CDR3 coding sequence is TGTGCTAGTGGTTCTACGGACAGATACTATGGCTACACCTTC. The rearrangement joins TRBV12-5 to TRBJ1-2; D perhaps matches TRBD1 (6 bases). V was pared by 4 bases and J by 3 bases, with 12 bases between. Germline-derived CDR1 and CDR2 are LGHNT and FRNRAP. The CDR3 runs 14 residues. Full variable domain (rest looked up from reference TRBV12-5 and TRBJ1-2): DARVTQTPRHKVTEMGQEVTMRCQPILGHNTVFWYRQTMMQGLELLAYFRNRAPLDDSGMPKDRFSAEMPDATLATLKIQPSEPRDSAVYFCASGSTDRYYGYTFGSGTRLTVV.

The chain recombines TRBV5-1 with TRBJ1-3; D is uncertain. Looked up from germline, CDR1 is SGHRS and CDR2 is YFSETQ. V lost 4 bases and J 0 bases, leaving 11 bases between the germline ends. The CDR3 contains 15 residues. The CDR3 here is CASSPSGVSGNTIYF. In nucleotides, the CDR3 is TGCGCCAGCAGCCCTTCAGGAGTCTCTGGAAACACCATATATTTT.

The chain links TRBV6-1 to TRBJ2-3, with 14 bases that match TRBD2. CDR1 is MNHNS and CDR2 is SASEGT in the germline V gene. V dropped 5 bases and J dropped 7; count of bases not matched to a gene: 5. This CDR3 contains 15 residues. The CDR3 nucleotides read TGTGCCAGCAGTACCGGGACTAGCGGGAGCTATACGCAGTATTTT. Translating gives CASSTGTSGSYTQYF.

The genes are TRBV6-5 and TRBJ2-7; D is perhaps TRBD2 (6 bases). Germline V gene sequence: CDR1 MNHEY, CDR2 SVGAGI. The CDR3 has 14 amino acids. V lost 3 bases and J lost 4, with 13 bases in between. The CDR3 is CASSYGGNRYEQYF. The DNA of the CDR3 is TGTGCCAGCAGTTATGGAGGGAATCGGTACGAGCAGTACTTC.

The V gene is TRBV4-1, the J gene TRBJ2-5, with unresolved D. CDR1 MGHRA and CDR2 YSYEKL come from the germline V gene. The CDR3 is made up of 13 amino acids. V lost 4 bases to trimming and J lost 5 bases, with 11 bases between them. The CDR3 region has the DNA TGCGCCAGCAGCCTGACTTTAGGGGAGACCCAGTACTTC. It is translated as CASSLTLGETQYF.

In nucleotides, the CDR3 is TGTGCCAGCAGCGTAGGAGGCCTCCGAAACGGGGAGCTGTTTTTT. The encoded protein is CASSVGGLRNGELFF. J is TRBJ2-2 and V is TRBV9; the D is unclear. In germline, CDR1 is SGDLS, CDR2 YYNGEE. V lost 0 bases to trimming and J lost 7 bases, with 13 bases between them. The CDR3 runs to 15 residues.

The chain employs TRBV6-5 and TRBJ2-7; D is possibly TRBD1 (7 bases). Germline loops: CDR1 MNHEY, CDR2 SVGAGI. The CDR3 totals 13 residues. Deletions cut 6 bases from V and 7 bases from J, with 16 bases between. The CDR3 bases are TGTGCCAGCAGGCGGGACAGCCAACGGGAGCAGTACTTC. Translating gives CASRRDSQREQYF.

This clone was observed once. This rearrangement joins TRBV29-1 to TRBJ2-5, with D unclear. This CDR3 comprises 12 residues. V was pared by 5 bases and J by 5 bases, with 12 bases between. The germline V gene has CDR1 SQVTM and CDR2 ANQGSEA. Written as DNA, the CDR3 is TGCAGCGTTTACGGGCCTGCTGAGACCCAGTACTTC. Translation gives CSVYGPAETQYF.

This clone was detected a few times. CDR3 DNA sequence: TGTGCCAGCAGCCGCACACGTACTGAAGCTTTCTTT. It is translated as CASSRTRTEAFF. The chain employs TRBV13 and TRBJ1-1; D is uncertain. Deletions cut 5 bases from V and 5 bases from J, with 9 bases between. Per the germline V gene, CDR1 is PRHDT and CDR2 is FYEKMQ (reference sequence). This CDR3 contains 12 residues.

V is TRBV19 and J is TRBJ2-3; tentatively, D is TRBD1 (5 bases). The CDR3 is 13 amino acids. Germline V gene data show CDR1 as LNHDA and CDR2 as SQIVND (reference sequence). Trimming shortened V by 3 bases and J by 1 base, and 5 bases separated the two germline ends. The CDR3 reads CASSIRGTDTQYF. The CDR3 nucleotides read TGTGCCAGTAGTATCAGGGGCACAGATACGCAGTATTTT.